These 28 T cell receptor beta chains came from one sample sequenced in a study of beta chain features in type 1 diabetes (dated by TCRdb to 2016 to 2019). The paper as a whole reports these results and caveats: A moderate but significant shortening of TCRB CDR3 length was observed in type 1 diabetes patients in all four CD4+ subsets.

No antigen is known for these receptors. Library method: the immunoSEQ multiplex PCR assay. The entire amount of isolated RNA was reverse transcribed using the High Capacity cDNA Reverse Transcription Kit, so the sequenced TCRB transcripts were expressed ones. The table comes from immuneACCESS by way of TCRdb, which keeps in-frame sequences with V and J called. Part of the clones is missing from these tables; in studies checked, under half for an unresolved V gene and the rest for unknown reasons. Across this sample there are 95,000 to 150,000 clones, with approximately 15% seen only once. The ten largest clones capture around 2.7% of the sample. Specimen: central memory CD4+ T cells from blood. These receptors all come from a man younger than 35 with type 1 diabetes.

The rearrangement joins TRBV9 to TRBJ1-3, with TRBD1 identical over 9 bases. CDR3 length: 16 residues. The V gene end was trimmed by 0 bases and the J gene end by 6 bases; junction bases not matched to a gene: 7. From germline, CDR1 is SGDLS and CDR2 YYNGEE. The chain's CDR3 is CASSVGVGQGLNTIYF. DNA of the CDR3: TGTGCCAGCAGCGTAGGAGTGGGACAGGGTCTAAACACCATATATTTT.

Of note for this clone: Without the conserved terminal phenylalanine or tryptophan, this CDR3 likely stems from a read error. It is unclear where the CDR3 begins or ends on the DNA, so no DNA is shown, and the CDR3 is as TCRdb lists it. The chain links TRBV7-9 to TRBJ1-3. Termini included, the CDR3 measures 11 amino acids. Germline CDR1 SEHNR, CDR2 FQNEAQ (reference sequence). This chain's CDR3 is CASSPLVGLVL.

This clone was recorded at least ten times. The J gene is TRBJ2-3, the V gene TRBV7-2; 10 nucleotides align to TRBD2. The V and J ends lost 2 bases and 2 bases, in that order; junction bases with no gene match: 7. Looked up from germline, CDR1 is SGHTA and CDR2 is FQGNSA. This CDR3 comprises 17 residues. Written as DNA, the CDR3 is TGTGCCAGCAGCTTATCACCCGGGACTAGCGTCACAGATACGCAGTATTTT. It codes for CASSLSPGTSVTDTQYF.

The chain employs TRBV30 and TRBJ1-3, with a weak D call TRBD1 (5 bases). The CDR3 runs to 15 residues. Germline V gene data show CDR1 as GTSNPN and CDR2 as SVGIG (reference sequence). V was shortened by 3 bases and J by 0 bases, with 12 bases between the two germline ends. CDR3 DNA: TGTGCCTGGAGCCCCGGGGCCTTCTCTGGAAACACCATATATTTT. Amino acids: CAWSPGAFSGNTIYF.

By share, this clone counts as medium-sized (0.01 to 0.1%). V gene TRBV6-6 combines with J gene TRBJ2-5; D ambiguous. CDR3 length equals 13 residues. Trimming took off 1 base at V and 2 bases at J, with 5 bases between the two ends. Looked up from germline, CDR1 is MNHNY and CDR2 is SVGAGI (reference sequence). In DNA, the CDR3 is TGTGCCAGCAGTTACTGGGAACAAGAGACCCAGTACTTC. Translation gives CASSYWEQETQYF.

This clone was seen a few times. The chain uses TRBV11-3 and TRBJ2-3; D uncertain. This CDR3 contains 13 residues. Looked up from germline, CDR1 is SGHNT and CDR2 is YENEEA. V dropped 6 bases and J dropped 5 bases, with 12 bases sitting between them. The CDR3 reads CASRAPYGDTQYF. The CDR3 nucleotides read TGTGCCAGCAGGGCACCTTACGGAGATACGCAGTATTTT.

This chain uses TRBV5-1 with TRBJ2-5; D call uncertain. The germline V gene encodes CDR1 SGHRS and CDR2 YFSETQ. The V gene lost 4 bases and the J gene lost 5 bases, with 9 bases spanning the gap. The CDR3 loop spans 12 amino acids. The CDR3 reads CASSPMDETQYF. In nucleotides, the CDR3 is TGCGCCAGCAGCCCCATGGACGAGACCCAGTACTTC.

This clone was counted between two and nine times. The chain links TRBV2 to TRBJ2-3; D is unclear. V lost 4 bases to trimming and J lost 2 bases, with 13 bases between them. The CDR3 sequence is 15 residues long. Germline CDR1 SNHLY, CDR2 FYNNEI. CDR3 coding DNA: TGTGCCAGCAGTGCTAAAAGGCGAGACACAGATACGCAGTATTTT. Translated, it gives CASSAKRRDTDTQYF.

The chain is built from TRBV2 and TRBJ2-7; no clear D gene. This CDR3 is 12 amino acids long. Germline loops: CDR1 SNHLY, CDR2 FYNNEI. Trimming took 3 bases from V and 6 from J, leaving 9 bases between them. In DNA, the CDR3 is TGTGCCAGCAGTGATTCAGACTTCGAGCAGTACTTC. This codes for CASSDSDFEQYF.

The chain employs TRBV19 and TRBJ1-4; 9 positions match TRBD1. The V gene end was trimmed by 3 bases and the J gene end by 8 bases; junction bases not matched to a gene: 10. The CDR3 spans 16 residues. Per germline, CDR1 LNHDA and CDR2 SQIVND (reference sequence). CDR3 loop: CASSIAWDRVREKLFF. DNA of the CDR3: TGTGCCAGTAGTATCGCCTGGGACAGGGTGAGGGAAAAACTGTTTTTT.

This clone was found many times. This rearrangement joins TRBV4-2 to TRBJ2-5; TRBD2 agrees at 7 bases. The CDR3 runs to 16 residues. V gave up 4 bases and J gave up 5 bases; unmatched junction bases: 13. The germline gives CDR1 LGHNA, CDR2 YNFKEQ. The CDR3 DNA follows: TGTGCCAGCAGCCCCGCTCAAGCGGCCGGGGGGGAGACCCAGTACTTC. It codes for CASSPAQAAGGETQYF.

J is TRBJ2-3 and V is TRBV2, with 8 bases lining up with TRBD2. With V trimmed by 10 bases and J by 3 bases, 15 bases remained unmatched. Germline CDR1 and CDR2: SNHLY and FYNNEI. CDR3 length: 16 amino acids. The CDR3 DNA is TGTGCCATCCCGCCTTCTAGCGGGCAAGAGACAGATACGCAGTATTTT. Translated: CAIPPSSGQETDTQYF.

This clone has just a few counts. This chain connects TRBV6-1 to TRBJ1-5; no definite D call. Between the trimmed V and J ends, which lost 4 bases and 3 bases, there was a span of 13 bases. Per germline, CDR1 MNHNS and CDR2 SASEGT. The CDR3 covers 15 residues. The CDR3 spells CASSARGSLNQPQHF. CDR3 DNA sequence: TGTGCCAGCAGTGCCCGGGGAAGCCTCAATCAGCCCCAGCATTTT.

The chain couples TRBV28 to TRBJ1-1; TRBD1 matches 10 bases. The germline gives CDR1 MDHEN, CDR2 SYDVKM. The CDR3 is 17 amino acids. V shed 6 bases, J shed 3 bases, and the junction held 13 bases outside the gene matches. For the CDR3, the DNA is TGTGCCAGCAGACACGCCGGGACAGGGGTGGGGTACACTGAAGCTTTCTTT. Translating gives CASRHAGTGVGYTEAFF.

This clone was seen only a few times. V is TRBV29-1 and J is TRBJ1-5; D unresolved. CDR1 and CDR2 from the germline V gene are SQVTM and ANQGSEA. Trimming shortened V by 1 base and J by 4 bases, and 5 bases separated the two germline ends. The CDR3 consists of 12 residues. The CDR3 loop is CSVEAPNQPQHF. In DNA form, the CDR3 reads TGCAGCGTTGAAGCGCCTAATCAGCCCCAGCATTTT.

This clone was seen at least ten times. Additional DNA sequences in this sample encode the identical CDR3. The chain combines TRBV25-1 with TRBJ2-7; possibly TRBD1 or TRBD2 for D (5 bases each). From germline, CDR1 is MGHDK and CDR2 SYGVNS. V lost 3 bases and J lost 1, with 10 bases in between. CDR3 size: 14 residues. For the CDR3, the DNA is TGTGCCAGCAGTGAGAGGGACGTATCCTACGAGCAGTACTTC. Translated, it gives CASSERDVSYEQYF.

This clone turned up a few times. This sequence joins TRBV10-3 and TRBJ2-7; D uncertain. This CDR3 has 17 residues. Germline CDR1 reads ENHRY; CDR2 reads SYGVKD. Trimming removed 0 bases from V and 0 bases from J, with 15 bases in between. The CDR3 nucleotides read TGTGCCATCAGTGAGTCTCTTGCAGGTCACAGCTCCTACGAGCAGTACTTC. Translated: CAISESLAGHSSYEQYF.

At least ten counts were recorded for this clone. This chain links TRBV10-3 with TRBJ1-2; D not certain. V was clipped by 6 bases and J by 5 bases, with 13 bases between them. The CDR3 covers 13 residues. Germline assignment: CDR1 ENHRY and CDR2 SYGVKD. CDR3 region: CAISDDMWYGYTF. As DNA, the CDR3 is TGTGCCATCAGCGATGACATGTGGTATGGCTACACCTTC.

The CDR3 loop reads CASSPTVYGYTF. DNA of the CDR3: TGTGCCAGCAGCCCAACAGTCTATGGCTACACCTTC. V usage is TRBV7-9 and J usage is TRBJ1-2; unclear D gene. V was cut by 5 bases and J by 4 bases, with 8 bases left in between. This CDR3 has 12 residues. Looked up from germline, CDR1 is SEHNR and CDR2 is FQNEAQ (reference sequence).

The chain is built from TRBV5-4 and TRBJ2-7; the D is unclear. V was shortened by 4 bases and J by 0 bases, with 14 bases between the two germline ends. The germline V gene has CDR1 SGHNT and CDR2 YYREEE (reference sequence). The CDR3 length is 15 residues. The CDR3 region is CASSPMSQSSYEQYF. As DNA, the CDR3 is TGTGCCAGCAGCCCTATGTCACAAAGCTCCTACGAGCAGTACTTC.

V usage is TRBV6-5 and J usage is TRBJ2-2, with D perhaps TRBD1 (6 bases). The CDR3 runs 15 residues. The germline gives CDR1 MNHEY, CDR2 SVGAGI. Trimming pared 4 bases from V and 1 base from J, leaving 10 bases between. This CDR3 is CASSLLGGNTGELFF. The CDR3 coding sequence is TGTGCCAGCAGTTTACTAGGGGGGAACACCGGGGAGCTGTTTTTT.

The chain carries TRBV5-1 and TRBJ2-3; 14 nucleotides align to TRBD2. Germline CDR1 is SGHRS and CDR2 is YFSETQ. With 4 bases clipped from V and 1 base from J, the junction kept 8 bases outside the gene matches. The CDR3 has 18 amino acids. This CDR3 is CASSPGTSGSGGTDTQYF. CDR3 DNA: TGCGCCAGCAGCCCCGGGACTAGCGGGAGCGGGGGCACAGATACGCAGTATTTT.

This clone was detected once. V usage is TRBV4-3 and J usage is TRBJ2-7, with 9 bases matching TRBD1. CDR3 size: 15 residues. The J segment lost 9 bases and the V segment lost 0 bases, leaving 9 bases of the junction unmatched. Germline V gene lookup returns CDR1 LGHNA and CDR2 YSLEER. The chain's CDR3 is CASSQEGQGDFGQYF. DNA for the CDR3: TGCGCCAGCAGCCAAGAGGGACAGGGAGATTTCGGGCAGTACTTC.

This clone was detected only a few times. CDR3 bases: TGTGCCAGCAGCGTAGCTGTTTCGGATACCGAGCAGTACTTC. Protein: CASSVAVSDTEQYF. The genes are TRBV9 and TRBJ2-7; D is unclear. Germline lookup yields CDR1 SGDLS and CDR2 YYNGEE. V was shortened by 0 bases and J by 6 bases, with 13 bases between the two germline ends. This CDR3 has 14 residues.

This clone was observed a handful of times. The gene calls are TRBV14 and TRBJ1-1; D gene uncertain. V was trimmed by 1 base and J by 1 base, leaving 10 bases between them. The length of the CDR3 is 15 residues. Germline lookup yields CDR1 SGHDN and CDR2 FVKESK. This CDR3 is CASSQVGRQNTEAFF. DNA of the CDR3: TGTGCCAGCAGCCAAGTGGGTCGGCAGAACACTGAAGCTTTCTTT. Using reference TRBV14 and TRBJ1-1 for the parts outside the CDR3, the full variable domain is EAGVTQFPSHSVIEKGQTVTLRCDPISGHDNLYWYRRVMGKEIKFLLHFVKESKQDESGMPNNRFLAERTGGTYSTLKVQPAELEDSGVYFCASSQVGRQNTEAFFGQGTRLTVV.

This clone has a handful of counts. This chain connects TRBV7-2 to TRBJ2-3; D is undetermined. The V gene lost 5 bases and the J gene lost 0 bases, with 9 bases spanning the gap. The CDR3 has 14 amino acids. From germline, CDR1 is SGHTA and CDR2 FQGNSA. The CDR3, as DNA: TGTGCCAGCAGCATCTTACAGAGCACAGATACGCAGTATTTT. Translation: CASSILQSTDTQYF.

In this sample, this clone turned up a few times. This chain links TRBV30 with TRBJ2-2; weak D call: TRBD1 (6 bases). Germline V gene data show CDR1 as GTSNPN and CDR2 as SVGIG (reference sequence). Between the trimmed V and J ends, which lost 7 bases and 2 bases, there was a span of 11 bases. This CDR3 is 13 amino acids long. Here the CDR3 DNA reads TGTGCCTTCAAGGACAGTAACACCGGGGAGCTGTTTTTT. The encoded protein is CAFKDSNTGELFF.

The V and J genes are TRBV27 and TRBJ1-6; D call uncertain. The CDR3 sequence is 16 residues long. V lost 5 bases and J lost 5, with 16 bases in between. Germline lookup yields CDR1 MNHEY and CDR2 SMNVEV (reference sequence). The CDR3 DNA is TGTGCCAGCAGTGGCCTCGCGGCGGGAGATAATTCACCCCTCCACTTT. It specifies CASSGLAAGDNSPLHF.